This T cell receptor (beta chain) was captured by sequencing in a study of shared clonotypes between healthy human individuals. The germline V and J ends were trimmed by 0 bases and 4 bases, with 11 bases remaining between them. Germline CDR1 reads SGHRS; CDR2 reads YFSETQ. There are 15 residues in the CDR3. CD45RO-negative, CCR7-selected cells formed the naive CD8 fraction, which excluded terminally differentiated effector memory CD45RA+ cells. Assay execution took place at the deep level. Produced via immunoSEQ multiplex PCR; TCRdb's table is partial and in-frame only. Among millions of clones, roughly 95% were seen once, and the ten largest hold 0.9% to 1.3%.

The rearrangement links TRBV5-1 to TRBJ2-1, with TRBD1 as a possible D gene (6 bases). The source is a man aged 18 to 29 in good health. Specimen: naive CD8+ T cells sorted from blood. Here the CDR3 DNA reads TGCGCCAGCAGCTTGGACAGGGTGGGTTACAATGAGCAGTTCTTC. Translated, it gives CASSLDRVGYNEQFF.